Detailed here is one T cell receptor beta chain. Its antigen remains unknown. Germline-derived CDR1 and CDR2 are SQVTM and ANQGSEA. This CDR3 is 15 amino acids long. V lost 1 base and J lost 6; bases outside the gene matches: 12. The authors extracted RNA and reverse transcribed it into cDNA as the sequencing template. The assay was immunoSEQ multiplex PCR, and TCRdb's table has in-frame clones only and misses some. The data hold 150,000 or so clones, with about 53% observed a single time. This record belongs to a study of CD8+ T cells in alopecia areata. The wider study: Twice a day, 5 to 10 mg of oral tofacitinib was administered to treated patients. General study points: Besides other cells, scalp samples also yield sequences of resident alphabeta T cells from normal skin.

The V call is TRBV29-1, the J call TRBJ2-7; 7 bases are shared with TRBD1. The sequenced sample was CD8+ T cells sorted from blood, obtained at week 0. This sequence was found in a human donor with alopecia areata. This CDR3 reads CSVEGKGAGTGEQYF. CDR3 nucleotide sequence: TGCAGCGTTGAAGGAAAGGGGGCAGGGACCGGCGAGCAGTACTTC.